The clone carrying this T cell receptor (beta chain) was seen a single time. V dropped 6 bases and J dropped 4 bases, with 8 bases sitting between them. The CDR3 runs 12 residues. Sequencing was done on patients that had shown CD8+CD57+ cell expansion by flow cytometry. Patients uniformly had severe acquired aplastic anemia. The sample comes from a study of CD8+CD57+ T cells in acquired aplastic anemia. Genomic DNA served as template for TCR beta VDJ and CDR3 profiling. TCRdb passed the reads through MiXCR, listing each CDR3 protein once. The sample has about 98,000 distinct CDR3 sequences, roughly 70% seen once.

The genes are TRBV12-3 or TRBV12-4 and TRBJ2-3; D is uncertain. Sequenced: sorted CD4+, CD8+, or CD8+CD57+ T cells (not recorded which) from PBMCs. This TCR was sampled from a human donor with aplastic anemia. The CDR3 loop is CASSRRADTQYF. Written as DNA, the CDR3 is TGTGCCAGCAGCCGAAGGGCAGATACGCAGTATTTT.